The 9 T cell receptor beta chains given below trace back to one sample, sequenced in a study of OX40 agonist ivuxolimab in advanced cancers. The library relied on the immunoSEQ multiplex PCR assay. TCRdb obtained this table from immuneACCESS and retained in-frame rearrangements with V and J assigned. These tables miss some clones; where compared with another copy, unresolved V genes account for less than half of the shortfall, and the remainder is unexplained. Within this sample are 40,000 or so clones, with approximately 90% of them counted one time only. The top ten clones comprise about 12% of the sample. The sample here was CD4+ or CD8+ T cells sorted from blood, taken in a trial of the OX40 agonist ivuxolimab. The receptors come from an adult with an advanced solid tumor such as melanoma, head and neck, liver or kidney cancer.

This clone was picked up a small number of times. This chain joins TRBV19 and TRBJ2-2, with 8 bases aligning to TRBD1. The CDR3 covers 14 residues. The junction had 2 bases not matched to a gene; V was cut back by 3 bases and J by 5 bases. The germline gives CDR1 LNHDA, CDR2 SQIVND (reference sequence). The CDR3 is CASSIQGATGELFF. For the CDR3, the DNA is TGTGCCAGTAGTATCCAGGGGGCGACCGGGGAGCTGTTTTTT.

The table lists this clone with a few counts. This chain connects TRBV4-1 to TRBJ1-5; D remains ambiguous. V lost 1 base, J lost 2 bases, and 9 bases lay in between. The CDR3 is 15 amino acids. The germline CDR1 and CDR2 sequences are MGHRA and YSYEKL. CDR3 nucleotide sequence: TGCGCCAGCAGCCAAGGTTTTGACGGCAATCAGCCCCAGCATTTT. Residues: CASSQGFDGNQPQHF.

Notes on this clone: Different DNA sequences within this sample yield the same CDR3. The chain combines TRBV11-2 with TRBJ1-1, with D unclear. Germline V lookup: CDR1 SGHAT, CDR2 FQNNGV. The length of the CDR3 is 14 residues. The germline V and J ends were trimmed by 2 bases and 1 base, with 8 bases remaining between them. In DNA, the CDR3 is TGTGCCAGCAGCTTAAGCGGAGGGAACACTGAAGCTTTCTTT. This sequence encodes CASSLSGGNTEAFF.

V is TRBV6-5 and J is TRBJ1-1; no firm D call. The CDR3 is 14 residues long. Germline V gene sequence: CDR1 MNHEY, CDR2 SVGAGI. The germline V and J ends were trimmed by 5 bases and 4 bases, with 14 bases remaining between them. CDR3 in DNA: TGTGCCAGCAGTGAGGTCCCCCGGGGCACTGAAGCTTTCTTT. Translated: CASSEVPRGTEAFF.

The gene calls are TRBV7-9 and TRBJ2-7, with TRBD1 matching over 9 bases. J was trimmed by 3 bases and V by 3 bases; bases with no gene match: 9. Germline V gives CDR1 SEHNR, CDR2 FQNEAQ (reference sequence). CDR3 length equals 16 residues. The CDR3 region is CASSFSGGQGLYEQYF. As DNA, the CDR3 is TGTGCCAGCAGCTTCTCCGGGGGACAGGGCCTCTACGAGCAGTACTTC.

V gene TRBV25-1 combines with J gene TRBJ2-5, with D possibly matching TRBD2 (5 bases). The germline CDR1 and CDR2 sequences are MGHDK and SYGVNS. This CDR3 has 12 residues. V lost 6 bases and J lost 4, with 9 bases in between. The CDR3 coding sequence is TGTGCCAGCAGCCTAGGGAGAGAGACCCAGTACTTC. It is translated as CASSLGRETQYF.

This clone was observed a handful of times. CDR3: CASSYKNEQFF. CDR3 bases: TGTGCCAGCAGCTACAAGAATGAGCAGTTCTTC. The J gene is TRBJ2-1, the V gene TRBV6-6, with unresolved D. There are 11 residues in the CDR3. CDR1 MNHNY and CDR2 SVGAGI come from the germline V gene (reference sequence). V dropped 6 bases and J dropped 7 bases, with 7 bases sitting between them.

The rearrangement uses TRBV14 and TRBJ2-6, with a possible D match to TRBD2 (5 bases). Per germline, CDR1 SGHDN and CDR2 FVKESK. V was shortened by 11 bases and J by 1 base, with 12 bases between the two germline ends. The CDR3 loop spans 14 amino acids. Here the CDR3 reads CAPTPGSGANVLTF. The CDR3 nucleotides are TGTGCCCCTACGCCGGGGTCTGGGGCCAACGTCCTGACTTTC.

This chain links TRBV6-5 with TRBJ2-3, with a tentative D call TRBD2 (6 bases). Germline V gene data show CDR1 as MNHEY and CDR2 as SVGAGI. Trimming shortened V by 5 bases and J by 0 bases, and 9 bases separated the two germline ends. CDR3 length: 14 residues. The DNA for the CDR3 is TGTGCCAGCAGTCGCGGGGTGAGCACAGATACGCAGTATTTT. This gives the protein CASSRGVSTDTQYF.